The next 28 T cell receptor beta chains were all read from a single sample in a study of T cell responses to AZD1222 COVID-19 vaccine. Assay: immunoSEQ multiplex PCR; the TCRdb copy retains only in-frame clones and omits some. The top ten clones hold less than 2.5% of a sample with 150,000 or so clones, about 91% of them seen once. Sequenced material: peripheral blood, taken on day 0 of AZD1222 vaccination. Every receptor here comes from an adult in good health.

This clone was seen a single time. The genes are TRBV19 and TRBJ1-6; 8 nucleotides agree with TRBD1. Germline trimming cut 6 bases from V and 8 bases from J; bases unmatched to any gene: 3. Per the germline V gene, CDR1 is LNHDA and CDR2 is SQIVND (reference sequence). The CDR3 has 13 residues. CDR3 in DNA: TGTGCCAGTAGCGTGACAGGGGATTCACCCCTCCACTTT. It encodes CASSVTGDSPLHF.

The CDR3 loop reads CAISELGQGGEQYF. Here the CDR3 DNA reads TGTGCCATCAGTGAGTTGGGACAGGGAGGCGAGCAGTACTTC. The rearrangement uses TRBV10-3 and TRBJ2-7; TRBD1 matches at 9 bases. CDR3 length: 14 amino acids. Germline V lookup: CDR1 ENHRY, CDR2 SYGVKD. V gave up 1 base and J gave up 6 bases; unmatched junction bases: 4.

V usage is TRBV11-2 and J usage is TRBJ2-1; 11 positions agree with TRBD2. Per germline, CDR1 SGHAT and CDR2 FQNNGV. The V and J ends lost 1 base and 7 bases, in that order; junction bases with no gene match: 3. The CDR3 runs 15 residues. CDR3 sequence (DNA): TGTGCCAGCAGCTTAGTAGCGGGGGGGCGGAATGAGCAGTTCTTC. It codes for CASSLVAGGRNEQFF.

This clone is a singleton in its sample. CDR3: CASSYDNPGGGEQYF. The CDR3, as DNA: TGTGCCAGCAGTTACGACAACCCAGGGGGAGGCGAGCAGTACTTC. This sequence joins TRBV6-2 or TRBV6-3 and TRBJ2-7, with a tentative D call TRBD1 (7 bases). CDR3 length equals 15 residues. Germline values: CDR1 MNHEY, CDR2 SVGEGT. The V gene lost 2 bases and the J gene lost 6 bases, with 17 bases spanning the gap.

The chain carries TRBV18 and TRBJ2-5; D may be TRBD2 (5 bases). Deletions cut 6 bases from V and 5 bases from J, with 10 bases between. In germline, CDR1 is KGHSH, CDR2 LQKENI. CDR3 length: 12 amino acids. This CDR3 reads CASSDSRETQYF. CDR3 DNA sequence: TGTGCCAGCTCGGACTCTAGGGAGACCCAGTACTTC.

The rearrangement joins TRBV6-5 to TRBJ2-7; 7 bases match TRBD2. In germline, CDR1 is MNHEY, CDR2 SVGAGI. Trimming at V came to 7 bases and at J to 1 base, leaving 7 bases not matched to a gene. The CDR3 is 14 amino acids. The CDR3 sequence is CASTRTGGSYEQYF. As DNA, the CDR3 is TGTGCCAGCACCCGGACGGGGGGTTCCTACGAGCAGTACTTC.

The chain couples TRBV9 to TRBJ1-3, with 11 bases matching TRBD1. The CDR3 sequence is 13 residues long. Germline V lookup: CDR1 SGDLS, CDR2 YYNGEE. After removal of 7 bases from V and 4 bases from J, the junction contained 1 base not matched to a gene. The CDR3 here is CASGQGAGNTIYF. Here the CDR3 DNA reads TGTGCCAGCGGACAGGGGGCCGGAAACACCATATATTTT.

V and J are TRBV6-2 or TRBV6-3 and TRBJ2-7; 10 nucleotides agree with TRBD1. From germline, CDR1 is MNHEY and CDR2 SVGEGT. V shed 5 bases and J 4 bases; nucleotides not matched to a gene: 5. The CDR3 extends over 14 amino acids. CDR3 amino acids: CASSNGQGGYEQYF. In DNA, the CDR3 is TGTGCCAGCAGTAACGGACAGGGGGGGTACGAGCAGTACTTC.

This clone was seen once. The chain couples TRBV4-2 to TRBJ1-2, with D perhaps TRBD1 (5 bases). Germline loops: CDR1 LGHNA, CDR2 YNFKEQ. The CDR3 spans 15 residues. V lost 1 base to trimming and J lost 5 bases, with 14 bases between them. This CDR3 is CASSQGGRWLYGYTF. The CDR3 coding sequence is TGTGCCAGCAGCCAAGGGGGACGGTGGCTATATGGCTACACCTTC.

The gene calls are TRBV6-5 and TRBJ1-5; 9 nucleotides agree with TRBD1. CDR3 length equals 15 residues. In germline, CDR1 is MNHEY, CDR2 SVGAGI. J gave up 4 bases and V 6 bases, and 7 bases lay outside the gene matches. The CDR3 is CASRRTGVSNQPQHF. CDR3 coding DNA: TGTGCCAGCAGAAGGACAGGGGTATCAAATCAGCCCCAGCATTTT.

This sequence joins TRBV7-3 and TRBJ1-1, with a tentative D call TRBD1 (5 bases). Looked up from germline, CDR1 is SGHTA and CDR2 is FQGTGA. The ends were cut back, 6 bases at V and 0 bases at J, with 8 bases in the middle. The CDR3 is 13 amino acids. CDR3 sequence reads: CASREGMNTEAFF. The CDR3 coding sequence is TGTGCCAGCAGAGAGGGGATGAACACTGAAGCTTTCTTT.

This sequence joins TRBV6-2 or TRBV6-3 and TRBJ1-4; 8 positions match TRBD1. Germline CDR1 and CDR2: MNHEY and SVGEGT. The CDR3 length is 13 residues. Trimming took 4 bases from V and 6 from J; bases not matched to a gene: 1. As DNA, the CDR3 is TGTGCCAGCAGTTCGACAGGGGATGAAAAACTGTTTTTT. Translation gives CASSSTGDEKLFF.

V gene TRBV6-5 combines with J gene TRBJ2-7; D may be TRBD1 (6 bases). Germline V lookup: CDR1 MNHEY, CDR2 SVGAGI. The V gene lost 6 bases and the J gene lost 3 bases, with 9 bases spanning the gap. CDR3 length: 12 residues. CDR3 protein: CASSSDSYEQYF. The CDR3 bases are TGTGCCAGCAGCTCGGACAGCTACGAGCAGTACTTC.

In nucleotides, the CDR3 is TGTGCCAGCAGCTTAGCTAGTAGCGGATATAAGGAGACCCAGTACTTC. Protein: CASSLASSGYKETQYF. The chain is built from TRBV7-9 and TRBJ2-5; D is perhaps TRBD2 (6 bases). Trimming took off 0 bases at V and 5 bases at J, with 16 bases between the two ends. Germline V gene lookup returns CDR1 SEHNR and CDR2 FQNEAQ (reference sequence). The CDR3 is made up of 16 amino acids.

This chain uses TRBV19 with TRBJ1-5; TRBD1 agrees at 9 bases. CDR3 length: 16 residues. The germline V gene has CDR1 LNHDA and CDR2 SQIVND (reference sequence). V lost 5 bases to trimming and J lost 3 bases; unmatched junction nucleotides: 8. In DNA form, the CDR3 reads TGTGCCAGTAGTCACCCGGGACAGGGCGTCAATCAGCCCCAGCATTTT. Its protein product is CASSHPGQGVNQPQHF.

A single count supports this clone. The chain couples TRBV5-1 to TRBJ1-1, with TRBD1 identical over 7 bases. CDR3 length: 15 residues. Trimming at V came to 0 bases and at J to 1 base, leaving 3 bases not matched to a gene. Germline lookup yields CDR1 SGHRS and CDR2 YFSETQ. The CDR3 coding sequence is TGCGCCAGCAGCTTGGGGACAGGAAAGAACACTGAAGCTTTCTTT. Encoded protein: CASSLGTGKNTEAFF.

The chain carries TRBV2 and TRBJ1-5, with 8 bases identical to TRBD1. V lost 8 bases, J lost 6 bases, and 6 bases stayed unmatched. Germline CDR1 is SNHLY and CDR2 is FYNNEI. The CDR3 runs to 13 residues. CDR3 amino acids: CASATTGVQPQHF. In nucleotides, the CDR3 is TGTGCCAGCGCCACGACAGGGGTTCAGCCCCAGCATTTT. The full variable domain, in which reference TRBV2 and TRBJ1-5 provide the parts outside the CDR3, is EPEVTQTPSHQVTQMGQEVILRCVPISNHLYFYWYRQILGQKVEFLVSFYNNEISEKSEIFDDQFSVERPDGSNFTLKIRSTKLEDSAMYFCASATTGVQPQHFGDGTRLSIL.

The V and J genes are TRBV7-3 and TRBJ2-5; 8 bases fit TRBD1. Germline CDR1 SGHTA, CDR2 FQGTGA. V lost 4 bases to trimming and J lost 5 bases; unmatched junction nucleotides: 6. The CDR3 contains 14 residues. In nucleotides, the CDR3 is TGTGCCAGCAGCTCCCATGGACAGGGCGAGACCCAGTACTTC. As protein: CASSSHGQGETQYF.

V is TRBV10-1 and J is TRBJ2-5, with 8 bases lining up with TRBD2. This CDR3 comprises 13 residues. J gave up 4 bases and V 2 bases, and 0 bases lay outside the gene matches. CDR1 and CDR2 (germline): WNHNN, SYGVQD (reference sequence). In DNA, the CDR3 is TGCGCCAGCAGTGAGCGGGAGGGAGAGACCCAGTACTTC. This sequence encodes CASSEREGETQYF.

The V and J genes are TRBV11-2 and TRBJ1-1; TRBD1 might be the D (6 bases). Germline CDR1 and CDR2: SGHAT and FQNNGV. The CDR3 spans 14 residues. Trimming removed 5 bases from V and 3 bases from J, with 13 bases in between. CDR3: CASSLEQGYTEAFF. For the CDR3, the DNA is TGTGCCAGCAGCCTCGAACAGGGATACACTGAAGCTTTCTTT.

In this sample, this clone turned up once. V and J are TRBV4-1 and TRBJ2-7; tentatively, D is TRBD1 (6 bases). This CDR3 has 16 residues. Germline V gives CDR1 MGHRA, CDR2 YSYEKL. V was shortened by 0 bases and J by 3 bases, with 15 bases between the two germline ends. For the CDR3, the DNA is TGCGCCAGCAGCCAAGACCCCGCCAGGGGTGTCTACGAGCAGTACTTC. Translating it yields CASSQDPARGVYEQYF.

J is TRBJ1-5 and V is TRBV5-6; 7 bases align to TRBD1. From germline, CDR1 is SGHDT and CDR2 YYEEEE. This CDR3 is 15 amino acids long. J lost 4 bases, V lost 1 base, and 5 bases had no gene match. For the CDR3, the DNA is TGTGCCAGCAGCTTGTATCGGGACAGAAATCAGCCCCAGCATTTT. It translates to CASSLYRDRNQPQHF.

The rearrangement uses TRBV5-6 and TRBJ1-1; 7 nucleotides line up with TRBD1. V dropped 4 bases and J dropped 5; count of bases not matched to a gene: 5. CDR3 length: 13 amino acids. The germline V gene has CDR1 SGHDT and CDR2 YYEEEE. The CDR3 region is CASSPSGGTEAFF. The CDR3 DNA reads as TGTGCCAGCAGCCCCTCAGGGGGGACTGAAGCTTTCTTT.

This clone was picked up a small number of times. This chain connects TRBV5-1 to TRBJ2-1, with 11 bases aligning to TRBD2. After removal of 1 base from V and 8 bases from J, the junction contained 5 bases not matched to a gene. The CDR3 consists of 15 residues. Germline V gene lookup returns CDR1 SGHRS and CDR2 YFSETQ. DNA of the CDR3: TGCGCCAGCAGCTTGATACTAGCGGGAGAGTATGAGCAGTTCTTC. It translates to CASSLILAGEYEQFF.

The V and J genes are TRBV25-1 and TRBJ1-6; tentatively, D is TRBD1 (5 bases). Germline CDR1 MGHDK, CDR2 SYGVNS. The ends were cut back, 4 bases at V and 5 bases at J, with 21 bases in the middle. CDR3 length equals 18 residues. CDR3 loop: CASSGGLSGGLNNSPLHF. Written as DNA, the CDR3 is TGTGCCAGCAGTGGGGGACTGAGCGGAGGACTGAATAATTCACCCCTCCACTTT.

V usage is TRBV6-5 and J usage is TRBJ2-3; 7 positions match TRBD1. CDR1 is MNHEY, CDR2 SVGAGI, per germline. Losses at the gene ends were 7 bases for V and 1 base for J; bases not matched to a gene: 5. The CDR3 contains 14 residues. The DNA of the CDR3 is TGTGCCAGCACCCAACAGGGGCGCACAGATACGCAGTATTTT. This codes for CASTQQGRTDTQYF.

The chain couples TRBV7-9 to TRBJ2-7, with 9 nucleotides matching TRBD1. The J segment lost 3 bases and the V segment lost 1 base, leaving 4 bases of the junction unmatched. The germline CDR1 and CDR2 sequences are SEHNR and FQNEAQ (reference sequence). The CDR3 runs 15 residues. The CDR3 loop is CASSLGGQGVYEQYF. CDR3 coding DNA: TGTGCCAGCAGCTTAGGGGGACAGGGAGTCTACGAGCAGTACTTC.

This clone appeared a single time. The rearrangement uses TRBV30 and TRBJ1-5, with D unclear. CDR3 length equals 13 residues. With 2 bases removed from V and 5 bases from J, the gap between germline ends came to 10 bases. The germline V gene has CDR1 GTSNPN and CDR2 SVGIG (reference sequence). DNA of the CDR3: TGTGCCTGGAGTCGGAGCGAGGATCAGCCCCAGCATTTT. Translation gives CAWSRSEDQPQHF. Full variable domain (rest looked up from reference TRBV30 and TRBJ1-5): SQTIHQWPATLVQPVGSPLSLECTVEGTSNPNLYWYRQAAGRGLQLLFYSVGIGQISSEVPQNLSASRPQDRQFILSSKKLLLSDSGFYLCAWSRSEDQPQHFGDGTRLSIL.